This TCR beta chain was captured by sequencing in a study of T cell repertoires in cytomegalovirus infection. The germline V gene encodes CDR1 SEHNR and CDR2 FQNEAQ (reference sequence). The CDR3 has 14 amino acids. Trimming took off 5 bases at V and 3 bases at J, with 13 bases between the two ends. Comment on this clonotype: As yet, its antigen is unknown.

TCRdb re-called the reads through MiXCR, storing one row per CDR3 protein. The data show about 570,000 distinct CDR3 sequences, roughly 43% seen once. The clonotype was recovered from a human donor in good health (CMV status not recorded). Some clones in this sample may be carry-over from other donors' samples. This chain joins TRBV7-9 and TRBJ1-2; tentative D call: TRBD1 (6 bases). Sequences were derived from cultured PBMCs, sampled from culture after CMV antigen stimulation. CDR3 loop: CASSPQQGDYGYTF. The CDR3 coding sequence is TGTGCCAGCAGCCCCCAACAGGGTGACTATGGCTACACCTTC.